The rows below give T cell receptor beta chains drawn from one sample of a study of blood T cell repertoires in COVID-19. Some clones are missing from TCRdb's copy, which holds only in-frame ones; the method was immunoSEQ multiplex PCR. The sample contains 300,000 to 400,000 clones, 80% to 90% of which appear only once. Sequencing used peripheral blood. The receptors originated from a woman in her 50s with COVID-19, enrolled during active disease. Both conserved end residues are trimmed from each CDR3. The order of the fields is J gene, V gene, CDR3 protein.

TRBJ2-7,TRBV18,ASSPGQDYEQY
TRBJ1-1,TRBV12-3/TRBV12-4,ASSPRVRAF
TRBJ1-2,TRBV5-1,ASSPGRGPSSGYT
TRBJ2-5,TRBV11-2,ASSLDRAETQY
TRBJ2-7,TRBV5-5,ASSLAPSGAIYEQY
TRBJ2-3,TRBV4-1,ASSHRAGTSGTRQY
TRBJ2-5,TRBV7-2,ASSPDRVNQY
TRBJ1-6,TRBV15,ATSRDTGSNSPLH
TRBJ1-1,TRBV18,ASSPPRDRPEAF
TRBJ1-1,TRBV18,ASSPAGLGLSTEAF
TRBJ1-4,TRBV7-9,ASSLQSGQGRRGGEKLF
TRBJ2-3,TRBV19,ASSAQEADTQY
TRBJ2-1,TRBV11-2,ASSLETSGRAGYPYNEQF
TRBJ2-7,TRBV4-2,ASSLPGTGSYEQY
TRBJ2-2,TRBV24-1,ATSDLTPVLNTGELF
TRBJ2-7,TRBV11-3,ASSLDTGDAYEQY
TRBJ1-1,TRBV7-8,ASSFNPGNTEAF
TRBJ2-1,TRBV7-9,ASSPSGLGSNEQF
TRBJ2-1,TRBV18,ASSYLAGGDNEQF
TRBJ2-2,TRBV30,AWSNAGENTGELF
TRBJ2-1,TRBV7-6,ASSQGQGEKVEQF
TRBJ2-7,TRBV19,ASSPSARGSYEQY
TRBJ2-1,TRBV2,ASSAIQGPYNEQF
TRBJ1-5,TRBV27,ASISSQH
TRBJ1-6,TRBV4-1,ASSQVAVDNSPLH
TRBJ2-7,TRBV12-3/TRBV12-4,ASSDGSYEQY
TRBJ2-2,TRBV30,AWSVVHWVAGVTGELF
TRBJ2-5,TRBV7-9,ASSLARTGGGETQY
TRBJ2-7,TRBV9,ASSVGRDIHYEQY
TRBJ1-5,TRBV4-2,ASSDPGGGSNQPQH
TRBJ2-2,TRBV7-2,ASSSVVGGANTGELF
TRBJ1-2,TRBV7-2,ASSLEGQGPSGYT
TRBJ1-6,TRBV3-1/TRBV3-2,ASSQQGGGSPLH
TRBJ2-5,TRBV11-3,ASSLGSTSGFWETQY
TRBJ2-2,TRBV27,ASSLIGLNTGELF
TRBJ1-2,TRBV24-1,ATSDTAGWVYGYT
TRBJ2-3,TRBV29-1,SVQGNRGSTDTQY
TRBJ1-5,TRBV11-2,ASSLVGGSHQPQH
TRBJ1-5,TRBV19,ASSIGASGQPQH
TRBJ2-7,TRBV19,ASSGRTSGMFEQY
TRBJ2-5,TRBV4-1,ASSQGGLIQETQY
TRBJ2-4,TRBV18,ASSPTPDRSIQY
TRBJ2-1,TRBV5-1,ASSLEGGMYEQF
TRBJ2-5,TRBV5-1,ASSWGGGVQETQY
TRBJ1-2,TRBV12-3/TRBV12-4,ASSFGGGYT
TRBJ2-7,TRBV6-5,ASSTGSYEQY
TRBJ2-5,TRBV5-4,ASSLVSTSGTQY
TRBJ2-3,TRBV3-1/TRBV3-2,ASSQGPADRGRDTQY
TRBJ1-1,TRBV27,ASSLSIGGVTEAF
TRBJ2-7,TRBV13,ASSSTIDRGPYEQY
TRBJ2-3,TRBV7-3,ASSYGSSGRWADTQY
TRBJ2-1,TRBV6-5,ASSLRGIYNEQF
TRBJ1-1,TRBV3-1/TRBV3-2,ASSQVRPVSHTEAF
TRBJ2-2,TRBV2,ASSLDRDDTGELF
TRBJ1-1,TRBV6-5,ASSYSVGAAEAF